The 21 T cell receptor beta chains in this list originate from one sample, sequenced in a study of cytomegalovirus exposure and HLA in healthy donors. The PCR made use of 60 Vbeta and 13 Jbeta primers. Here immunoSEQ multiplex PCR was the method, and the copy in TCRdb shows in-frame clones only, minus some. The sample contains 110,000 or so clones, around 77% of which appear only once. The material sequenced was PBMCs. These receptors all stem from a man aged 50-60 years in good health and CMV-seropositive.

V and J are TRBV27 and TRBJ2-5; D remains ambiguous. The V and J ends lost 8 bases and 2 bases respectively, with 12 bases between them. The CDR3 loop spans 13 amino acids. The germline gives CDR1 MNHEY, CDR2 SMNVEV (reference sequence). In nucleotides, the CDR3 is TGTGCCAGCGCATCGGGTGTACAAGAGACCCAGTACTTC. Translating gives CASASGVQETQYF.

This clone appeared a few times. The chain couples TRBV27 to TRBJ1-2; the D is unclear. The CDR3 is made up of 13 amino acids. V gave up 5 bases and J gave up 9 bases, with 16 bases separating them. CDR1 is MNHEY and CDR2 is SMNVEV in the germline V gene (reference sequence). For the CDR3, the DNA is TGTGCCAGCAGTCCTGTGGAGGCTAAGCGCTACACCTTC. It specifies CASSPVEAKRYTF.

The chain carries TRBV27 and TRBJ2-7, with D possibly being TRBD2 (6 bases). CDR3 length: 15 amino acids. V was trimmed by 4 bases and J by 0 bases, leaving 13 bases between them. Germline V gene sequence: CDR1 MNHEY, CDR2 SMNVEV (reference sequence). CDR3 coding DNA: TGTGCCAGCAGTTCTTCAGGAGGGCCCTCCTACGAGCAGTACTTC. Protein: CASSSSGGPSYEQYF.

The chain combines TRBV9 with TRBJ2-5; 9 bases line up with TRBD2. Germline V gives CDR1 SGDLS, CDR2 YYNGEE. Trimming cost V 0 bases and J 1 base; bases outside gene matches: 7. This CDR3 is built from 17 residues. The CDR3 region is CASSVGMGGGAQETQYF. In nucleotides, the CDR3 is TGTGCCAGCAGCGTAGGAATGGGCGGGGGGGCCCAAGAGACCCAGTACTTC. The variable domain in full, completed from reference TRBV9 and TRBJ2-5, reads DSGVTQTPKHLITATGQRVTLRCSPRSGDLSVYWYQQSLDQGLQFLIQYYNGEERAKGNILERFSAQQFPDLHSELNLSSLELGDSALYFCASSVGMGGGAQETQYFGPGTRLLVL.

The CDR3 DNA follows: TGTGCCAGCAGCTTAGTGGGACAGGGGGTCGAGAATGAGCAGTTCTTC. This codes for CASSLVGQGVENEQFF. The chain uses TRBV7-3 and TRBJ2-1; 11 nucleotides match TRBD1. The CDR3 is 16 residues long. Germline V gene sequence: CDR1 SGHTA, CDR2 FQGTGA. Trimming removed 2 bases from V and 7 bases from J; junction bases left unmatched: 7.

V is TRBV10-3 and J is TRBJ2-3; possibly TRBD1 for D (8 bases). Between the trimmed V and J ends, which lost 10 bases and 5 bases, there was a span of 22 bases. Germline CDR1 ENHRY, CDR2 SYGVKD. The CDR3 contains 15 residues. Here the CDR3 DNA reads TGTGCCACAGGCGGGGGACAGGCGAATATAGATACGCAGTATTTT. Its translation is CATGGGQANIDTQYF.

The chain recombines TRBV15 with TRBJ2-2; 9 nucleotides agree with TRBD1. Germline V CDR1 and CDR2: LNHNV, YYDKDF (reference sequence). V lost 0 bases and J lost 2; bases outside the gene matches: 4. The CDR3 is 17 amino acids. The CDR3 DNA follows: TGTGCCACCAGCAGAGAGGGCACAGGGGGCAACACCGGGGAGCTGTTTTTT. Translated: CATSREGTGGNTGELFF. Using reference TRBV15 and TRBJ2-2 for the parts outside the CDR3, the full variable domain is DAMVIQNPRYQVTQFGKPVTLSCSQTLNHNVMYWYQQKSSQAPKLLFHYYDKDFNNEADTPDNFQSRRPNTSFCFLDIRSPGLGDTAMYLCATSREGTGGNTGELFFGEGSRLTVL.

This clone showed up just once. This chain connects TRBV7-9 to TRBJ2-5, with 10 bases fitting TRBD2. The J call could be wrong; TRBJ2-7 is a better fit for the DNA end. CDR1 is SEHNR and CDR2 is FQNEAQ in the germline V gene (reference sequence). This CDR3 spans 14 amino acids. The CDR3 sequence: CASSLTSGAYEQYF. The CDR3 DNA is TGTGCCAGCAGCCTAACTAGCGGGGCCTACGAGCAGTACTTC.

This clone showed up just a few times. The CDR3 reads CASSRQTSGGRSYNEQFF. The DNA for the CDR3 is TGTGCCAGCAGTCGACAAACTAGCGGGGGCCGTTCCTACAATGAGCAGTTCTTC. The J gene is TRBJ2-1, the V gene TRBV7-9; 11 nucleotides agree with TRBD2. CDR1 is SEHNR, CDR2 FQNEAQ, per germline (reference sequence). Unmatched junction bases numbered 11, after V lost 6 bases and J lost 1 base. The CDR3 covers 18 residues.

This chain uses TRBV25-1 with TRBJ1-2, with D unclear. Trimming removed 2 bases at V and 2 bases at J, with 9 bases between. The CDR3 is 14 amino acids. CDR1 is MGHDK and CDR2 is SYGVNS in the germline V gene. The CDR3 protein is CASSEGGRNYGYTF. The DNA for the CDR3 is TGTGCCAGCAGTGAAGGAGGCAGGAACTATGGCTACACCTTC.

The DNA for the CDR3 is TGTGCCAGCAGCACTAGCGGGGGGGAGTTTTACAATGAGCAGTTCTTC. Protein: CASSTSGGEFYNEQFF. The chain employs TRBV2 and TRBJ2-1; 13 bases align to TRBD2. CDR3 length equals 16 residues. Losses at the gene ends were 6 bases for V and 4 bases for J; bases not matched to a gene: 6. The germline V gene has CDR1 SNHLY and CDR2 FYNNEI.

Of note for this clone: This likely comes from a read error, as the CDR3 has no conserved phenylalanine or tryptophan at its end. The DNA is omitted, as the CDR3 cannot be located on it reliably, and the CDR3 follows TCRdb's listing. The CDR3 protein is CASRLAPPSG. The V and J genes are TRBV12-2 and TRBJ1-2. TRBV12-2 is a known pseudogene. Inclusive of both ends, the CDR3 amounts to 10 amino acids.

CDR3 bases: TGTGCCAGCAGCCAAAGGACAGTTTCTAGCACAGATACGCAGTATTTT. Residues: CASSQRTVSSTDTQYF. The chain carries TRBV5-6 and TRBJ2-3, with a weak D call TRBD1 (6 bases). The ends were cut back, 4 bases at V and 0 bases at J, with 15 bases in the middle. From germline, CDR1 is SGHDT and CDR2 YYEEEE. The CDR3 extends over 16 amino acids. The variable domain in full, completed from reference TRBV5-6 and TRBJ2-3, reads DAGVTQSPTHLIKTRGQQVTLRCSPKSGHDTVSWYQQALGQGPQFIFQYYEEEERQRGNFPDRFSGHQFPNYSSELNVNALLLGDSALYLCASSQRTVSSTDTQYFGPGTRLTVL.

The gene calls are TRBV7-9 and TRBJ1-1, with a weak D call TRBD1 (6 bases). Trimming shortened V by 5 bases and J by 7 bases, and 14 bases separated the two germline ends. The V gene's germline CDR1 is SEHNR and CDR2 FQNEAQ (reference sequence). The CDR3 extends over 13 amino acids. The CDR3 region has the DNA TGTGCCAGCAGCGCAACAGGGAGGGTTGAAGCTTTCTTT. Protein product: CASSATGRVEAFF.

The gene calls are TRBV11-3 and TRBJ1-1, with D tentatively TRBD1 (5 bases). The ends were cut back, 1 base at V and 7 bases at J, with 10 bases in the middle. The CDR3 spans 13 residues. The germline gives CDR1 SGHNT, CDR2 YENEEA. The DNA of the CDR3 is TGTGCCAGCAGCTTAGGGACACTCCGTGAAGCTTTCTTT. Residues: CASSLGTLREAFF.

V is TRBV15 and J is TRBJ2-1; D perhaps matches TRBD2 (5 bases). CDR3 length: 14 amino acids. Germline CDR1 is LNHNV and CDR2 is YYDKDF (reference sequence). V was clipped by 5 bases and J by 4 bases, with 12 bases between them. In DNA form, the CDR3 reads TGTGCCACCAGCGACGGAGGACCGTACAATGAGCAGTTCTTC. It translates to CATSDGGPYNEQFF.

This chain joins TRBV18 and TRBJ2-7, with D perhaps TRBD2 (7 bases). Germline CDR1 is KGHSH and CDR2 is LQKENI. V shed 4 bases and J shed 2 bases, with 12 bases lying between them. CDR3 size: 14 residues. The CDR3 sequence: CASSQDGGPYEQYF. Written as DNA, the CDR3 is TGTGCCAGCTCACAGGACGGGGGGCCCTACGAGCAGTACTTC.

The chain joins TRBV7-3 to TRBJ2-3, with 9 bases that match TRBD2. CDR3 length: 16 amino acids. V lost 4 bases to trimming and J lost 6 bases; unmatched junction nucleotides: 11. Germline V gene data show CDR1 as SGHTA and CDR2 as FQGTGA. In nucleotides, the CDR3 is TGTGCCAGCAGCTCCAGCCTAGCGGGGTGGGCCGATACGCAGTATTTT. This sequence encodes CASSSSLAGWADTQYF.

The sample holds one count of this clone. The chain recombines TRBV7-6 with TRBJ1-5, with TRBD1 identical over 8 bases. The CDR3 totals 13 residues. Germline-derived CDR1 and CDR2 are SGHVS and FNYEAQ. V lost 5 bases and J lost 9; bases outside the gene matches: 6. The chain's CDR3 is CASSGTDRGPQHF. For the CDR3, the DNA is TGTGCCAGCAGCGGCACCGACAGGGGGCCCCAGCATTTT.

This chain joins TRBV4-3 and TRBJ1-5; TRBD1 is a possible D gene (5 bases). There are 15 residues in the CDR3. CDR1 is LGHNA, CDR2 YSLEER, per germline. Trimming cost V 1 base and J 4 bases, with 11 bases left between them. The chain's CDR3 is CASSQGSGNNQPQHF. The CDR3 coding sequence is TGCGCCAGCAGCCAAGGGTCAGGGAATAATCAGCCCCAGCATTTT.

V and J are TRBV15 and TRBJ1-1; unclear D gene. Deletions cut 1 base from V and 0 bases from J, with 6 bases between. This CDR3 comprises 14 residues. Looked up from germline, CDR1 is LNHNV and CDR2 is YYDKDF (reference sequence). The CDR3 DNA is TGTGCCACCAGCAGAGGAGCATTGAACACTGAAGCTTTCTTT. Protein sequence: CATSRGALNTEAFF.